This T cell receptor beta chain was recorded in a study of T-cell reconstitution after alpha-beta-depleted transplantation in children (dated by TCRdb to about 2016). Looking at the study overall: Using TCR repertoire profiling, the study followed T-cell immune reconstitution in a quantitative way in children after TCRalphabeta/CD19-depleted allogeneic hematopoietic cell transplantation.

Broad study findings and their caveats: Hyperexpanded clone frequencies declined over subsequent months; after one year, T-cell counts and TCRbeta diversity were mostly attributed to newly produced T cells. Apparently early alphabetaT-cell count recovery about two months after transplant reportedly relied on only several hundred rapidly expanded clones derived from non-depleted graft cells. In some patients, the high TCRbeta diversity seen at day 60 was put down to recipient T cells and intrathymic progenitors that had survived conditioning.

According to the study, the label for this sample's treatment or condition signals: allogeneic hematopoietic cell transplantation with graft depleted of TCRalphabeta T cells and CD19 B cells. Transplant recipients were children who received TCRalphabeta/CD19-depleted allogeneic hematopoietic cell grafts. Libraries were prepared through PCR. Data came from an Illumina HiSeq 2500. Molecular barcoding was employed in the preparation of TCR libraries, with unique molecular identifiers being used to normalize TCRbeta repertoire quantification. The public reads were reanalyzed by TCRdb: fastp trimming at Q25, MiXCR alignment, in-frame beta chains only. Under each unique CDR3 protein, matching rows form one entry showing the most common genes and DNA. The sample yields about 460,000 distinct CDR3 sequences; around 10% were counted once. The top ten hold around 15% of the sample. This clonotype was found a few times. The antigen it binds to is not known. Per-base quality was not reported, and no clone a single base away is much larger than it.

The germline V gene sets CDR1 to SGHRS and CDR2 to YFSETQ. V is cut by 0 bases and J by 4 bases, and the space between the germline ends is 13 bases. The CDR3 sequence holds 15 residues, the cysteine and phenylalanine included. The read is trimmed to its CDR3 DNA, 45 bases read in frame from base 1. The V and J genes are TRBV5-1 and TRBJ2-5; no confident D gene assignment can be made. The sample in question was PBMCs, mostly from graft donor cells, obtained 180 days after TCRalphabeta/CD19-depleted stem cell transplant. This receptor was identified in a female patient aged 2-9 years who had a stem cell transplant for aplastic anemia, so the T cells may come from the graft donor. The encoded CDR3 is CASSLVPRNGETQYF. The nucleotide sequence is TGCGCCAGCAGCTTGGTACCTAGAAATGGAGAGACCCAGTACTTC.